A selection of T cell receptor beta chains follows, all from one sample in a study of blood T cells in healthy people across ages. Each CDR3 protein gets one entry after TCRdb re-called the 5' RACE reads with MiXCR. The sample contains 1.2 million to 1.5 million distinct CDR3 sequences, roughly 59% of which appear only once. The specimen was blood. These receptors were collected from a young man in good health. Each CDR3 is given with its conserved first and last residue. D genes are given only for firm matches. Clone sizes are given selectively: once, few, many, or a class where the clone is expanded.

size,D,V,J,DNA,CDR3
-,-,TRBV24-1,TRBJ2-7,TGTGCCACCAGTGATTTGGGGATCGGGGGAGGCAATGAGCAGTACTTC,CATSDLGIGGGNEQYF
-,TRBD1,TRBV27,TRBJ2-5,TGTGCCAGCAGTTTAGGAGCCCGGACAGGGGGCCTGGGAGAGACCCAGTACTTC,CASSLGARTGGLGETQYF
-,TRBD2,TRBV7-8,TRBJ2-3,TGTGCCAGCAGCTTAAATAGCGGGGGGGCAGGCACAGATACGCAGTATTTT,CASSLNSGGAGTDTQYF
few,-,TRBV7-9,TRBJ2-3,TGTGCCAGCAGCGCCAGTGCGGGTACGCAGTATTTT,CASSASAGTQYF
few,TRBD1,TRBV6-5,TRBJ1-5,TGTGCCAGCGGGACAGGGGGAAATCAGCCCCAGCATTTT,CASGTGGNQPQHF
-,-,TRBV13,TRBJ2-7,TGTGCCAGCAGCCCTACCCGCGGGGGCTACTACGAGCAGTACTTC,CASSPTRGGYYEQYF
-,-,TRBV5-6,TRBJ2-5,TGTGCCAGCAGCTTGGTGGGGGCGTGGACCCAGTACTTC,CASSLVGAWTQYF
many,-,TRBV4-3,TRBJ2-3,TGCGCCAGCAGCCAAGATTCAGGCACAGATACGCAGTATTTT,CASSQDSGTDTQYF
once,-,TRBV6-6,TRBJ2-7,TGTGCCAGCAGTTACTGGACAGTCTACGAGCAGTACTTC,CASSYWTVYEQYF
-,-,TRBV4-2,TRBJ2-7,TGTGCCAGCAGCCAAGAGGGCCAGGGTGCCGAGCAGTACTTC,CASSQEGQGAEQYF
few,-,TRBV7-2,TRBJ2-7,TGTGCCAGCAGCTTAGCAGGGGACGTCCTCTACGAGCAGTACTTC,CASSLAGDVLYEQYF
few,-,TRBV14,TRBJ2-3,TGTGCCAGCAGCCAAGAACAGGGAGGGCTGAATACGCAGTATTTT,CASSQEQGGLNTQYF
-,-,TRBV29-1,TRBJ1-4,TGCAGCGGGTCAACTAATGAAAAACTGTTTTTT,CSGSTNEKLFF
few,TRBD1,TRBV5-1,TRBJ2-5,TGCGCCAGCAGCTTCCTCTGGACAGGAGAACAAGAGACCCAGTACTTC,CASSFLWTGEQETQYF
-,-,TRBV29-1,TRBJ2-3,TGCAGCGTTGTGAGGCTAGCAAGCACAGATACGCAGTATTTT,CSVVRLASTDTQYF
-,-,TRBV6-1,TRBJ2-7,TGTGCCAGCAGTGAGGACGCGGTGCCGAGGTACGAGCAGTACTTC,CASSEDAVPRYEQYF
-,-,TRBV6-1,TRBJ2-4,TGTGCCAGCCATCCGGGGAATTGGATGGACATTCAGTACTTC,CASHPGNWMDIQYF
-,-,TRBV6-6,TRBJ1-2,TGTGCCAGCAGTTACTCGAGTACACTGGATGGCTACACCTTC,CASSYSSTLDGYTF
-,-,TRBV12-3/TRBV12-4,TRBJ2-2,TGTGCCAGCAGTTTTCAGGGGCCGGTCACCGGGGAGCTGTTTTTT,CASSFQGPVTGELFF
-,-,TRBV25-1,TRBJ2-7,TGTGCCAGCACCGAATGGGAAGAGCAGTACTTC,CASTEWEEQYF
-,-,TRBV18,TRBJ2-1,TGTGCCAGCTCACCGTGGACAGAAAACAATGAGCAGTTCTTC,CASSPWTENNEQFF
-,TRBD2,TRBV7-2,TRBJ2-1,TGTGCCAGCAGCGATATAGCGGGAGATGGAAATGAGCAGTTCTTC,CASSDIAGDGNEQFF
-,TRBD2,TRBV6-4,TRBJ2-1,TGTGCCAGCAGTGACTCGAACGGGGGGGCGGTAAATGAGCAGTTCTTC,CASSDSNGGAVNEQFF
-,-,TRBV6-5,TRBJ1-6,TGTGCCAGCAGTGGGACGGCGAGCTCACCCCTCCACTTT,CASSGTASSPLHF
once,TRBD1,TRBV7-6,TRBJ1-2,TGTGCCAGCAGCTTATATTCCGGACAGGGGGCTGTTGGCTACACCTTC,CASSLYSGQGAVGYTF
few,-,TRBV10-3,TRBJ1-4,TGTGCCATCAGTGAGTCAGGGATGGCAACTAATGAAAAACTGTTTTTT,CAISESGMATNEKLFF
-,TRBD1,TRBV7-2,TRBJ2-7,TGTGCCAGCAGCCGCCCCCCGGGACAGCGATCCTACGAGCAGTACTTC,CASSRPPGQRSYEQYF
few,-,TRBV6-4,TRBJ2-7,TGTGCCAGCCGACTCCGACGCGTTGTCTACTACGAGCAGTACTTC,CASRLRRVVYYEQYF
-,-,TRBV20-1,TRBJ2-3,TGCAGTGCCACGTCTGATGGGGGGACAGATACGCAGTATTTT,CSATSDGGTDTQYF
-,-,TRBV4-2,TRBJ2-7,TGTGCCAGCAGCCAAAATCCTGACTACAGCAACGAGCAGTACTTC,CASSQNPDYSNEQYF
-,-,TRBV10-3,TRBJ1-2,TGTGCCATCATGGGTTTTAGTTCACAGTCCTATGGCTACACCTTC,CAIMGFSSQSYGYTF
-,-,TRBV15,TRBJ1-1,TGTGCCACCAGCAGAGATCCGACGGGCGCTGAAGCTTTCTTT,CATSRDPTGAEAFF
-,TRBD1,TRBV11-2,TRBJ2-3,TGTGCCAGCAGCTTAGACCCCGGGACAGGGATGAGCCGGTCCACAGATACGCAGTATTTT,CASSLDPGTGMSRSTDTQYF
-,TRBD2,TRBV7-2,TRBJ2-1,TGTGCCAGCAGCTTACAACTAGCGGACAATGAGCAGTTCTTC,CASSLQLADNEQFF
few,-,TRBV3-1,TRBJ2-3,TGTGCCAGCAGCCAAGAGGTAGATACGCAGTATTTT,CASSQEVDTQYF
-,-,TRBV2,TRBJ1-6,TGTGCCAGCACCAACCCCTTCGGGGGCTCAGACAATTCACCCCTCCACTTT,CASTNPFGGSDNSPLHF
-,-,TRBV9,TRBJ2-5,TGTGCCAGCAGCGTAGACTCGTTGTGGGAGACCCAGTACTTC,CASSVDSLWETQYF
-,-,TRBV12-5,TRBJ1-1,TGTGCTAGTGGTTTGGTACGGTCCAGTATCGGGGCGGACACTGAAGCTTTCTTT,CASGLVRSSIGADTEAFF